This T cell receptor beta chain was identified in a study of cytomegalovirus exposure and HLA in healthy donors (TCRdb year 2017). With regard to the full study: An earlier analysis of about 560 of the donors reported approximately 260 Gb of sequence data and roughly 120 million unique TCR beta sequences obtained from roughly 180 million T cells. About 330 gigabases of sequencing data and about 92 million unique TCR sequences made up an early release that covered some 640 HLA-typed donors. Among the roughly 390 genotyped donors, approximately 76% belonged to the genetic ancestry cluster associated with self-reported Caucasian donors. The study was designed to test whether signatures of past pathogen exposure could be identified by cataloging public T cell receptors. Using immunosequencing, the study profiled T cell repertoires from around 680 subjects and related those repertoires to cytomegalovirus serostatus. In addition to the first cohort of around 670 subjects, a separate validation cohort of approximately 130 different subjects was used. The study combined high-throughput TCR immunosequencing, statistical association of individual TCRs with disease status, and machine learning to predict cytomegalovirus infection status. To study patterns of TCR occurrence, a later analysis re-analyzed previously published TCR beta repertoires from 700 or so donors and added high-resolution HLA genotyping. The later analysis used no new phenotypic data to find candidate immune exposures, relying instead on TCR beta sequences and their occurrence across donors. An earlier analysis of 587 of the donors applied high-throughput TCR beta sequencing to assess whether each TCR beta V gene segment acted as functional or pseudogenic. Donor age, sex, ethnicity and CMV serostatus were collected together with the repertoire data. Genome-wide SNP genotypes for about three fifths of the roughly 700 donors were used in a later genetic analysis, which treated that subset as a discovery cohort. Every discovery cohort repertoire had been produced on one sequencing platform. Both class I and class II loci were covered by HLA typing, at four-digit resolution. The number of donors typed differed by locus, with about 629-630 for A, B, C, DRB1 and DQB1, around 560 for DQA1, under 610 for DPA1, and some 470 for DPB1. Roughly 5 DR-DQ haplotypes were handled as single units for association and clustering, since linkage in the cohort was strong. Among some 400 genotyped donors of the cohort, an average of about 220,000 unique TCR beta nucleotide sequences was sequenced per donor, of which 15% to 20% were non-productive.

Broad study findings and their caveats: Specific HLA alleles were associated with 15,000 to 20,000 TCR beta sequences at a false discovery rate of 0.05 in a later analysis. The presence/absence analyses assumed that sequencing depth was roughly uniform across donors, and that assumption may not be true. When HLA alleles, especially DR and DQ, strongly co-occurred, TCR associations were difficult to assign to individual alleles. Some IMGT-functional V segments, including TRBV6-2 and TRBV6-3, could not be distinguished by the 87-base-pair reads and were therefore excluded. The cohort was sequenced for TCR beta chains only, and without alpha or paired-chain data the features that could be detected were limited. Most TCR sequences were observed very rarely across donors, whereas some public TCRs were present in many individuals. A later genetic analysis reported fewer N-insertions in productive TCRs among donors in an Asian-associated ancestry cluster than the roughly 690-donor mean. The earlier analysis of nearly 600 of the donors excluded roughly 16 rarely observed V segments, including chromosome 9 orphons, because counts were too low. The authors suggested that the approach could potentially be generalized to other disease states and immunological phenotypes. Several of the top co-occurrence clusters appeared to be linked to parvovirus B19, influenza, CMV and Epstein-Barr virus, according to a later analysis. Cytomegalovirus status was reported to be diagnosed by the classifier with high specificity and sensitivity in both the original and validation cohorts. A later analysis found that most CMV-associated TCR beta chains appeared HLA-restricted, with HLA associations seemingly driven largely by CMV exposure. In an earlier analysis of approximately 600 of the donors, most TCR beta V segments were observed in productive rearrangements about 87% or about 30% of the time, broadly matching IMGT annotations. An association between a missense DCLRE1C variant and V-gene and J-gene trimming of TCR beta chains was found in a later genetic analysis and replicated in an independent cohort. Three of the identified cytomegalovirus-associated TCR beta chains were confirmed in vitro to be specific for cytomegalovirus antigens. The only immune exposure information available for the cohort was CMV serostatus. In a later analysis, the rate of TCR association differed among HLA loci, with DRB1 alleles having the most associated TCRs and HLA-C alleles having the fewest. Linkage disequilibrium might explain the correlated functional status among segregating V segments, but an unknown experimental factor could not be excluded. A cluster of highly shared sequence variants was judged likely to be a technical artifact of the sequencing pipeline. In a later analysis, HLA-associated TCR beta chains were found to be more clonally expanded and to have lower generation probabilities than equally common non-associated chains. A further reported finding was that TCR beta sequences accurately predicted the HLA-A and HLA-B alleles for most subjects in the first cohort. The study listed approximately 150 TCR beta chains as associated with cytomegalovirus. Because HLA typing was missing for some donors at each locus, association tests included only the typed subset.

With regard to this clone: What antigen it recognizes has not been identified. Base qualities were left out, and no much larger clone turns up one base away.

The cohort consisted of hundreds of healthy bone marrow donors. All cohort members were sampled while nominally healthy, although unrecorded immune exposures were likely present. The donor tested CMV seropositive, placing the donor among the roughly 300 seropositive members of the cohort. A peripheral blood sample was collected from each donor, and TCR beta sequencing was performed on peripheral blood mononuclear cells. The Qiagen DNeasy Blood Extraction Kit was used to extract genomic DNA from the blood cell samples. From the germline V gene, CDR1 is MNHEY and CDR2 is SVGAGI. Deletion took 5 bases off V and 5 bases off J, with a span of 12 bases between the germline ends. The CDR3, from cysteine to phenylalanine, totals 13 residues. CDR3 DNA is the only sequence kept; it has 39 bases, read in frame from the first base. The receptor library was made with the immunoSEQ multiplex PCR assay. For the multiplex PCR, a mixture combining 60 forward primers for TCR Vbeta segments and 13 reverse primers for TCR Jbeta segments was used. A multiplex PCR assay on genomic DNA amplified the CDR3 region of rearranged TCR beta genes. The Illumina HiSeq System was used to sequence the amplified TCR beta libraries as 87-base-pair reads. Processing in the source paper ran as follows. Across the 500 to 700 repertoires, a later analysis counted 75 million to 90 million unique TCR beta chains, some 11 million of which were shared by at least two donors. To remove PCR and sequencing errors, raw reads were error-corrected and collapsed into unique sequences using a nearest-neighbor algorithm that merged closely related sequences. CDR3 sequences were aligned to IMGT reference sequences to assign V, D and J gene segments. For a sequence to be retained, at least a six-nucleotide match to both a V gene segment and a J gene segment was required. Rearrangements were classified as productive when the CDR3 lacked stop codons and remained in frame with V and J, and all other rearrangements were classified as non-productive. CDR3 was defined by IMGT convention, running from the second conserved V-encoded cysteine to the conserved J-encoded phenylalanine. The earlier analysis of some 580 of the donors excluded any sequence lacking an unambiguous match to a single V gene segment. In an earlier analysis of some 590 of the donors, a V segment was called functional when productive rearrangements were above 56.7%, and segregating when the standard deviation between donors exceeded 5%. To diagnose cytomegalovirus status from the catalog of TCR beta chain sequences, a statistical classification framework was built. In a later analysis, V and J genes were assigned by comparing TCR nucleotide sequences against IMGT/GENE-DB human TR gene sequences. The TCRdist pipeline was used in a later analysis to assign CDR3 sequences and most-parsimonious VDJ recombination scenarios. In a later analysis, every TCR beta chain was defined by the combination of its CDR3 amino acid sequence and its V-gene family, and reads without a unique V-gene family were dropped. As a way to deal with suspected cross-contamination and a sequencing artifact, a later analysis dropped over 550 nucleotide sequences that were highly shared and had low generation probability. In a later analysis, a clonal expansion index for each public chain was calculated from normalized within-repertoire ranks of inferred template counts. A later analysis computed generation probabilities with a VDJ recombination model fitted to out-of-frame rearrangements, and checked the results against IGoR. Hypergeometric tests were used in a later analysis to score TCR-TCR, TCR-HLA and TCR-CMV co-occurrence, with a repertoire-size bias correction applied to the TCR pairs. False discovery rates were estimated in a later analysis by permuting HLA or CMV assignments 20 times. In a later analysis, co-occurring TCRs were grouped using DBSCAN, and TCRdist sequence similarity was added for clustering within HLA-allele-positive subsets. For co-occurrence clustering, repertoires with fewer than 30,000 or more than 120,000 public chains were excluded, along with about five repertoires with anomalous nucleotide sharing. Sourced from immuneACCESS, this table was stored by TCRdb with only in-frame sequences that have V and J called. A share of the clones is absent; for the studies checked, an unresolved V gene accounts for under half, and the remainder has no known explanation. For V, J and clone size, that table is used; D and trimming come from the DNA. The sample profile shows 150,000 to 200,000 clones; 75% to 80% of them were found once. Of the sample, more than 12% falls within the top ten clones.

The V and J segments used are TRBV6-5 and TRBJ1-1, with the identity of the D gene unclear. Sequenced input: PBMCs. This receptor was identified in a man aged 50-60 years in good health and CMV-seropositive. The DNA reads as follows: TGTGCCAGCAGTGAAAAGAGGAGGACTGAAGCTTTCTTT. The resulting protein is CASSEKRRTEAFF.